This TCR beta chain was profiled in a study of cytomegalovirus exposure and HLA in healthy donors. PCR was performed using 60 Vbeta and 13 Jbeta primers. Only in-frame clones appear in the TCRdb table, and some are missing; sequencing was by immunoSEQ multiplex PCR. The sample shows 100,000 to 120,000 clones, around 79% of them seen only once. General study results and limits: Per published reports, the classifier diagnosed cytomegalovirus status with high specificity and sensitivity. Listed as cytomegalovirus-associated were about 160 TCR beta chains. Available immune exposure information was restricted to CMV serostatus only.

This CDR3 is built from 14 residues. J gave up 9 bases and V 6 bases, and 10 bases lay outside the gene matches. Germline assignment: CDR1 MNHNS and CDR2 SASEGT. As to this clone: Its antigen is not identified.

The sequencing sample was made of PBMCs. The receptor was isolated from a woman aged 30 to 39 in good health and CMV-seronegative. The J gene is TRBJ2-1, the V gene TRBV6-1; TRBD1 aligns across 8 bases. CDR3 amino acids: CASRRDRNTGEQFF. CDR3 nucleotides: TGTGCCAGCAGAAGGGACAGGAATACGGGTGAGCAGTTCTTC.